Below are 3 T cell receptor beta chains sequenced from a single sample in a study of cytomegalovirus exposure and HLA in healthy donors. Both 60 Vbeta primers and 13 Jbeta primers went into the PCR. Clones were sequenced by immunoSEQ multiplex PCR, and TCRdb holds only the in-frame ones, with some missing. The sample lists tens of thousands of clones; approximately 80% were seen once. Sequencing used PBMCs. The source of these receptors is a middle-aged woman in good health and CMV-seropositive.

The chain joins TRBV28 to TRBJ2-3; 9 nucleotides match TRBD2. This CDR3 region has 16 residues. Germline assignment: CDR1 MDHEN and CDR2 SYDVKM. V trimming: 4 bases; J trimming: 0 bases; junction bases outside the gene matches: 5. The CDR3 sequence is CASSSSSGTSTDTQYF. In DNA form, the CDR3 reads TGTGCCAGCAGTTCATCTAGCGGGACTAGCACAGATACGCAGTATTTT.

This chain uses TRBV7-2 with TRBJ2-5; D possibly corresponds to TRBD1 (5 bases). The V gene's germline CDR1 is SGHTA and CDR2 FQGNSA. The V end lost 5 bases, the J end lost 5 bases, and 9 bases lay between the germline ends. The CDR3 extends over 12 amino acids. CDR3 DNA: TGTGCCAGCAGCGGGAACAGGGAGACCCAGTACTTC. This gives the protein CASSGNRETQYF. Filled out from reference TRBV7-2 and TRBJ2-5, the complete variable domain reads GAGVSQSPSNKVTEKGKDVELRCDPISGHTALYWYRQSLGQGLEFLIYFQGNSAPDKSGLPSDRFSAERTGGSVSTLTIQRTQQEDSAVYLCASSGNRETQYFGPGTRLLVL.

The CDR3 protein is CASSRTGVNEKLFF. The CDR3 DNA follows: TGTGCCAGCAGTCGGACAGGGGTTAATGAAAAACTGTTTTTT. The rearrangement joins TRBV6-5 to TRBJ1-4, with 9 bases identical to TRBD1. Trimming removed 5 bases from V and 4 bases from J; junction bases left unmatched: 2. The CDR3 sequence is 14 residues long. CDR1 and CDR2 from the germline V gene are MNHEY and SVGAGI.